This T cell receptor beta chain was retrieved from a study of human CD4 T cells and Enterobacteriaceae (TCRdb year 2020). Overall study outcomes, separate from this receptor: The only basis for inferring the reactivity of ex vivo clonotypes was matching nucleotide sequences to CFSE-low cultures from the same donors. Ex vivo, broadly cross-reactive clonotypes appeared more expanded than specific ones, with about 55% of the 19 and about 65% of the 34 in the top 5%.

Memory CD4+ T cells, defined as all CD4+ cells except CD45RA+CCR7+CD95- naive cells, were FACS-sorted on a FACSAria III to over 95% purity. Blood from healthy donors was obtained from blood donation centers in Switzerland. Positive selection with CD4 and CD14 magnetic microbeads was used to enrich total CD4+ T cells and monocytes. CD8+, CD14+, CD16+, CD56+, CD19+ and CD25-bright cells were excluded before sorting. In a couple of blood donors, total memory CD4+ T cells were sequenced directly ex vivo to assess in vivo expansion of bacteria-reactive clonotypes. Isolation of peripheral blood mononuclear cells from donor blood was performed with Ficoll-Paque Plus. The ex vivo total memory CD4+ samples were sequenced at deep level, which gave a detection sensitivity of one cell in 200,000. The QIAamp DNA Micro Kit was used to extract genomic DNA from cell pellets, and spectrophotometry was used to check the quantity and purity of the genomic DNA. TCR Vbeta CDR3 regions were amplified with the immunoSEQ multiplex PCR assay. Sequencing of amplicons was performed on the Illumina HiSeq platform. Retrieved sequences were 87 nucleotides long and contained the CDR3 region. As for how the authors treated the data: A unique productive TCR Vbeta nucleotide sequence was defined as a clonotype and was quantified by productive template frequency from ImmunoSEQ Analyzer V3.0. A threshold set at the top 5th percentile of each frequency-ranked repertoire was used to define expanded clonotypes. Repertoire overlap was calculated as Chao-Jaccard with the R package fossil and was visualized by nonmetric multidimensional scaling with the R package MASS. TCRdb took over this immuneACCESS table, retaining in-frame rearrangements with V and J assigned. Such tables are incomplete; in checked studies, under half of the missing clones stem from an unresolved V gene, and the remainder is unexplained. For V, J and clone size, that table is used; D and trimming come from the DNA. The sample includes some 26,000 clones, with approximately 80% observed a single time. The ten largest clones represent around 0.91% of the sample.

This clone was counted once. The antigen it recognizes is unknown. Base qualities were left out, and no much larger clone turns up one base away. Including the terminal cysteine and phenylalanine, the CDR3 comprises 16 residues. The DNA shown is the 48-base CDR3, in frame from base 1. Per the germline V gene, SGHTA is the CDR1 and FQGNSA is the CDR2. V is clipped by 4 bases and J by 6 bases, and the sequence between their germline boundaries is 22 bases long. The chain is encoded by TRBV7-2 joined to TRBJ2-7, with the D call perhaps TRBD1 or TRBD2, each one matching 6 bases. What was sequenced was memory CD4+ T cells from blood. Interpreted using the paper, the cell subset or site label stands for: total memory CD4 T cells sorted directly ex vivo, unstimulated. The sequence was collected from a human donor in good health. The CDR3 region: CASSSQTGGRSFEQYF. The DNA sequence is TGTGCCAGCAGCTCCCAGACAGGAGGGCGCTCTTTCGAGCAGTACTTC. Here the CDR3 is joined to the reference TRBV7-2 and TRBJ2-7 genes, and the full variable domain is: GAGVSQSPSNKVTEKGKDVELRCDPISGHTALYWYRQSLGQGLEFLIYFQGNSAPDKSGLPSDRFSAERTGGSVSTLTIQRTQQEDSAVYLCASSSQTGGRSFEQYFGPGTRLTVT.